What follows is one T cell receptor beta chain and its context. The CDR3 contains 13 residues. The V gene's germline CDR1 is MNHEY and CDR2 SVGEGT. With 1 base removed from V and 7 bases from J, the gap between germline ends came to 8 bases. The data originate from a study of blood T cell repertoires in COVID-19. Study as a whole: Italy, Spain and the United States were the sources of the convalescent and acute COVID-19 samples. T cells, B-cell-depleted T cells, or PBMCs provided the cDNA or gDNA that served as material.

Authors' analysis steps: Nucleated cell number was recorded as an estimate derived from reference gene primer amplification. TCRdb's table, derived via immunoSEQ multiplex PCR, lists solely in-frame clones and lacks some. That table furnishes V, J and clone size, whereas the DNA furnished D and trimming. The table lists fewer than 150,000 clones, roughly 85% of them singletons. V usage is TRBV6-2 or TRBV6-3 and J usage is TRBJ1-5; D ambiguous. Sequenced sample: peripheral blood. The source is a human donor in a cohort sampled during active COVID-19. For the CDR3, the DNA is TGTGCCAGCAGTTACTGGAGTAACCAGCCCCAGCATTTT. Translating gives CASSYWSNQPQHF.